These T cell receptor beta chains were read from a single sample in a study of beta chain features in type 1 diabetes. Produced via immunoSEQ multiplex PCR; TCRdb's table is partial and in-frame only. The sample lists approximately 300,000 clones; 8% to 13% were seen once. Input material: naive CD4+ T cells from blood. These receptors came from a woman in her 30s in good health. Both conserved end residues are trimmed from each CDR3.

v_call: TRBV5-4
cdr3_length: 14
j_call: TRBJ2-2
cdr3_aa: ASSPDRGGDTGELF

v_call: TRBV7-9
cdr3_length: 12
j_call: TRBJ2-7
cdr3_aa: ASSFGREDYEQY

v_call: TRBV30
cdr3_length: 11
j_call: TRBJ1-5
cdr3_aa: AWSGTQGEPQH

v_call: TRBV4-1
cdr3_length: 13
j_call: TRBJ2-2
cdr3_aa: ASSPETTNTGELF

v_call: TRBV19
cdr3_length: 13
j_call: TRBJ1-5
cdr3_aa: ASSIPGWSNQPQH

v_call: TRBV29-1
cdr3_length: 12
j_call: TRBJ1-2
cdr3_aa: SAGTLPAYYGYT

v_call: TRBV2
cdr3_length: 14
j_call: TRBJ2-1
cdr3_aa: ASSEARLAGSNEQF

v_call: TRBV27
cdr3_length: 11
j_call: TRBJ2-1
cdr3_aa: ASSAVAANEQF

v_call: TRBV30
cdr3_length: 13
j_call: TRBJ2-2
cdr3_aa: AWTIGDTYTGELF

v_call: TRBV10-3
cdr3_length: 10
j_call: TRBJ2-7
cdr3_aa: ATQQNTYEQY

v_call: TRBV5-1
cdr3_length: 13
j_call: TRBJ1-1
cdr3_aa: ASSLLGDGGSEAF

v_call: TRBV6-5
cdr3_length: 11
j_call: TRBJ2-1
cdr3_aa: ASSYPGTNEQF

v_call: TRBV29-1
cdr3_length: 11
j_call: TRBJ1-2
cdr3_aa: SVGGGRRDGYT

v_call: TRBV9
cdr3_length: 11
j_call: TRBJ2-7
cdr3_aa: ASSARDNTRQY

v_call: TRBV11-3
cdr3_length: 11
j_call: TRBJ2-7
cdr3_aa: ASSRGTGSEQY

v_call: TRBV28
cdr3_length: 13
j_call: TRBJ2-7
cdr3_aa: ASRHRTSGGYEQY

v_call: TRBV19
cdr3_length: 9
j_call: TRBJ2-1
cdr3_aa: ASTQGHEQF

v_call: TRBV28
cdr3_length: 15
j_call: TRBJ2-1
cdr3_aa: ASSGHPGLAGGNEQF

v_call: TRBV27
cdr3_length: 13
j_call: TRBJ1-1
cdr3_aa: ASSPRTGGSTEAF